This T cell receptor beta chain was recovered during a study of T-cell reconstitution after alpha-beta-depleted transplantation in children. Unique molecular identifiers were incorporated during preparation of the TCRbeta library. TCRdb analysed the PCR reads with MiXCR anew, one entry per CDR3 protein. Here the sample spans 170,000 or so distinct CDR3 sequences, 6% to 7% being singletons. This clonotype was observed many times. Germline V gene sequence: CDR1 SQVTM, CDR2 ANQGSEA. Trimming cost V 1 base and J 12 bases, with 10 bases left between them. The CDR3 runs to 11 residues. This sample comprised PBMCs from the stem cell graft donor, obtained from the stem cell graft. This TCR was sampled from a human donor who donated a stem cell graft to a child with Wiskott-Aldrich syndrome. The V and J genes are TRBV29-1 and TRBJ1-5; the D is unclear. CDR3 region: CSVEVGRVQHF. CDR3 coding DNA: TGCAGCGTTGAAGTGGGGAGAGTCCAGCATTTT.